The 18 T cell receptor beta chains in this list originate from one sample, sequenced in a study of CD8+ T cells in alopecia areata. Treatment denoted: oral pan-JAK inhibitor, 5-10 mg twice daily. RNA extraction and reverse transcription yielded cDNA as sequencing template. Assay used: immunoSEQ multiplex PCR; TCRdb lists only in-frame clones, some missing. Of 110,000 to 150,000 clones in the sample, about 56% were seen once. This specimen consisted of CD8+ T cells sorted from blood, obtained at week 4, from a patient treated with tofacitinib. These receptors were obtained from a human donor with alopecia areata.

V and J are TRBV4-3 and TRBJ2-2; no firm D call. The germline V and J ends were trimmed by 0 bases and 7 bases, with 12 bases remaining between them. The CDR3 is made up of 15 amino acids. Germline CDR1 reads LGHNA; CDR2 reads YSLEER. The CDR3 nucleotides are TGCGCCAGCAGCCAAGATCTATTAAATGGCGGGGAGCTGTTTTTT. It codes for CASSQDLLNGGELFF.

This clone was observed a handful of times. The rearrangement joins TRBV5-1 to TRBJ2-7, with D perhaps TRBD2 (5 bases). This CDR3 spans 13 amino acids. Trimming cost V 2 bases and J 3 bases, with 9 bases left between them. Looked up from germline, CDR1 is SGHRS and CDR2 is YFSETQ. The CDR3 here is CASSFEGGYEQYF. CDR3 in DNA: TGCGCCAGCAGCTTCGAGGGCGGCTACGAGCAGTACTTC. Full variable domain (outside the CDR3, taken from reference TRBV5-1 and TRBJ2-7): KAGVTQTPRYLIKTRGQQVTLSCSPISGHRSVSWYQQTPGQGLQFLFEYFSETQRNKGNFPGRFSGRQFSNSRSEMNVSTLELGDSALYLCASSFEGGYEQYFGPGTRLTVT.

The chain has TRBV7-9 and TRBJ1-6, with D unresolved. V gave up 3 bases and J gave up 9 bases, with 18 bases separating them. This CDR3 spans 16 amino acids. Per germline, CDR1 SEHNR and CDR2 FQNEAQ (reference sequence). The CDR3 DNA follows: TGTGCCAGCAGCTTCCCAGGAGAAAGAGATTCTTCACCCCTCCACTTT. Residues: CASSFPGERDSSPLHF.

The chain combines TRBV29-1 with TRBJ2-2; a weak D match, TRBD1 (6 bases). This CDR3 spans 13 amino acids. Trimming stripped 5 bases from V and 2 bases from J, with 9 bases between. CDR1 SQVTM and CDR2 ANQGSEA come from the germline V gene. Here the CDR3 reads CSVNRVNTGELFF. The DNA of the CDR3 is TGCAGCGTTAACAGGGTCAACACCGGGGAGCTGTTTTTT.

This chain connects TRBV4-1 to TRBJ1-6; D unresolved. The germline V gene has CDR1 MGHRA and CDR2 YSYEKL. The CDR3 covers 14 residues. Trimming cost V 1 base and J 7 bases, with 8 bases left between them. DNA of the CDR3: TGCGCCAGCAGCCAAGGGACGGTAAATTCACCCCTCCACTTT. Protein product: CASSQGTVNSPLHF.

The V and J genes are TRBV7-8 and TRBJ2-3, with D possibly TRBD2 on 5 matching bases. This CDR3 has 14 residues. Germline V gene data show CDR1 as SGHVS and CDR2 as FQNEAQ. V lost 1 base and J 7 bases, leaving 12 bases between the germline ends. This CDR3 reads CASSLGSPGNTQYF. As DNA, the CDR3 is TGTGCCAGCAGCTTAGGGTCCCCCGGGAATACGCAGTATTTT.

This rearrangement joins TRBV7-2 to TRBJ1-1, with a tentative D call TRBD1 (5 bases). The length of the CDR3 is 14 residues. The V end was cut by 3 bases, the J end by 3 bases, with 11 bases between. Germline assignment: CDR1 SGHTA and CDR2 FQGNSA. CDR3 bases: TGTGCCAGCAGCTTTAGATGGGGGGACACTGAAGCTTTCTTT. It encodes CASSFRWGDTEAFF.

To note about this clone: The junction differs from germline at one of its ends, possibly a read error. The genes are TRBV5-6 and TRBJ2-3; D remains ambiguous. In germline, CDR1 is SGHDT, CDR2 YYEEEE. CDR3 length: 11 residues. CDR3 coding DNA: TGTGCCAGCACCTTGGGGGATACGCAGTATTTT. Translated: CASTLGDTQYF.

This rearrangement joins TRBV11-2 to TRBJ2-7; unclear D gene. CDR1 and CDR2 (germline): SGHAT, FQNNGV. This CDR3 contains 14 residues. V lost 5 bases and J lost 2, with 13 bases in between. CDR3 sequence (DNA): TGTGCCAGCAGCCATCCCGGAGACACCTACGAGCAGTACTTC. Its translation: CASSHPGDTYEQYF.

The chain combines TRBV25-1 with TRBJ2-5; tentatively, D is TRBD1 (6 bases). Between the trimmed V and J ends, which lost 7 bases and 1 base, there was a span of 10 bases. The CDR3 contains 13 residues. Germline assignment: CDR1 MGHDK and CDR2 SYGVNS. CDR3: CASIQGPQETQYF. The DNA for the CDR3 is TGTGCCAGCATACAGGGACCCCAAGAGACCCAGTACTTC.

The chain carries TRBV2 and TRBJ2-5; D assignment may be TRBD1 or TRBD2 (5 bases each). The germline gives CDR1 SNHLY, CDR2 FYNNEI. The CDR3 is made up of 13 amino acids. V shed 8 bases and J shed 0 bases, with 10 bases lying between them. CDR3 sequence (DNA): TGTGCCAGCCGAGGGGAGAACCAAGAGACCCAGTACTTC. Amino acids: CASRGENQETQYF.

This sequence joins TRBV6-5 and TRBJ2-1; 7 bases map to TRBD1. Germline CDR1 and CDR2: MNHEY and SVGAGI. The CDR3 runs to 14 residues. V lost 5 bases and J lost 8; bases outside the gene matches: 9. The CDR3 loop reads CASSDPGTDHEQFF. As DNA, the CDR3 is TGTGCCAGCAGTGACCCCGGGACAGACCATGAGCAGTTCTTC.

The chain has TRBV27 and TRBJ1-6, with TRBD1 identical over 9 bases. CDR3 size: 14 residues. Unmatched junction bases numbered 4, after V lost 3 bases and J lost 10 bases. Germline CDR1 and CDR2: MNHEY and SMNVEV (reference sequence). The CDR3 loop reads CASSFGQGNSPLHF. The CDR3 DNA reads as TGTGCCAGCAGTTTCGGACAGGGGAACTCACCCCTCCACTTT.

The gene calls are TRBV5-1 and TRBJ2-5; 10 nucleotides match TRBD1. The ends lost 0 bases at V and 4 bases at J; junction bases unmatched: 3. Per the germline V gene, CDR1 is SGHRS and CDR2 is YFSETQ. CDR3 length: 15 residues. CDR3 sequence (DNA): TGCGCCAGCAGCTTGGAGGGACAGGGGCGAGAGACCCAGTACTTC. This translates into CASSLEGQGRETQYF.

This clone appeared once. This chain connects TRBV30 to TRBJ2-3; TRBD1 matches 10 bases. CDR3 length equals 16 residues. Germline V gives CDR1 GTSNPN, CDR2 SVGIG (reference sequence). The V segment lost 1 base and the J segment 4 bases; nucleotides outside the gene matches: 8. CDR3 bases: TGTGCCTGGAGTGGTACCGGGACAGGGGAACCAGATACGCAGTATTTT. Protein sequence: CAWSGTGTGEPDTQYF.

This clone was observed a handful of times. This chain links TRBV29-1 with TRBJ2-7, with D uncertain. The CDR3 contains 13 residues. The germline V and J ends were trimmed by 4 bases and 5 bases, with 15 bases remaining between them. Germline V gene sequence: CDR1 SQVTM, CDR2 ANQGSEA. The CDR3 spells CSVGSKALNEQYF. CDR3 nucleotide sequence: TGCAGCGTTGGGTCGAAAGCTTTGAACGAGCAGTACTTC.

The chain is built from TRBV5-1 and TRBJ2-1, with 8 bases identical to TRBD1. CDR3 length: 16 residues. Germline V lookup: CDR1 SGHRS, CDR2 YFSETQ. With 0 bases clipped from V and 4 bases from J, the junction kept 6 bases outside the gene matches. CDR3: CASSLGQGAFYNEQFF. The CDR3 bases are TGCGCCAGCAGCTTGGGGCAGGGGGCCTTTTACAATGAGCAGTTCTTC.

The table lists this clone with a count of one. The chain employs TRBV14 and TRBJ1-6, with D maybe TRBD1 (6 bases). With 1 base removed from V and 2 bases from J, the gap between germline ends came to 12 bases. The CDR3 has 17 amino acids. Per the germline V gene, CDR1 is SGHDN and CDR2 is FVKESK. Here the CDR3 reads CASSQAGRGAYNSPLHF. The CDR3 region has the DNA TGTGCCAGCAGCCAAGCGGGCAGGGGTGCCTATAATTCACCCCTCCACTTT.